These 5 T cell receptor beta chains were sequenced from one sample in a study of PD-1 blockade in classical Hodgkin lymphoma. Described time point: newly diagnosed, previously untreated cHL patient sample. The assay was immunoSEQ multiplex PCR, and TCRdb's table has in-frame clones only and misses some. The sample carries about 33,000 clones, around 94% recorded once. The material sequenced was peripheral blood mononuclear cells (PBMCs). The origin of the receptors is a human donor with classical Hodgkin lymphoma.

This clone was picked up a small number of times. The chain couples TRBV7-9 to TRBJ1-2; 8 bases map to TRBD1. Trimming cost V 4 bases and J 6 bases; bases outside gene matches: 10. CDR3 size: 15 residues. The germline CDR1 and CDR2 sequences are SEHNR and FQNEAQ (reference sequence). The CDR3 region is CASSSGQGGSNGYTF. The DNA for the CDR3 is TGTGCCAGCAGCTCCGGACAGGGTGGGAGTAATGGCTACACCTTC. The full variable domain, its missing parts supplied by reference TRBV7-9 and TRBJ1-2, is DTGVSQNPRHKITKRGQNVTFRCDPISEHNRLYWYRQTLGQGPEFLTYFQNEAQLEKSRLLSDRFSAERPKGSFSTLEIQRTEQGDSAMYLCASSSGQGGSNGYTFGSGTRLTVV.

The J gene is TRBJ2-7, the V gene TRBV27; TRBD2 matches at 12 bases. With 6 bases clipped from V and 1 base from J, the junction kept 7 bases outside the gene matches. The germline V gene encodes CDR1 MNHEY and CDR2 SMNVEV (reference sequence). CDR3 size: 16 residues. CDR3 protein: CASRRLAGEGSYEQYF. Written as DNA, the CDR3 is TGTGCCAGCAGAAGACTAGCGGGAGAGGGGTCCTACGAGCAGTACTTC.

The CDR3 bases are TGTGCCAGCAGTTTACTACAGAAAGAGACCCAGTACTTC. This gives the protein CASSLLQKETQYF. The chain joins TRBV27 to TRBJ2-5; the D is unclear. The CDR3 contains 13 residues. Germline V gene lookup returns CDR1 MNHEY and CDR2 SMNVEV (reference sequence). Trimming removed 2 bases at V and 3 bases at J, with 7 bases between.

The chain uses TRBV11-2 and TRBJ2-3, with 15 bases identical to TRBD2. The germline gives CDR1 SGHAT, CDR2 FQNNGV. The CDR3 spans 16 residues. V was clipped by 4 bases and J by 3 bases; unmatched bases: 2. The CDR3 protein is CASSSGTSGRTDTQYF. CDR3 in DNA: TGTGCCAGCAGCTCCGGGACTAGCGGGAGGACAGATACGCAGTATTTT.

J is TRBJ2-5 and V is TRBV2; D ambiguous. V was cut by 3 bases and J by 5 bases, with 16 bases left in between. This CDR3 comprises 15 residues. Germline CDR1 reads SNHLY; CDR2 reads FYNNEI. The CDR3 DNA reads TGTGCCAGCAGTGATCTCCGTCGGGCGGCGGAGACCCAGTACTTC. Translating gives CASSDLRRAAETQYF. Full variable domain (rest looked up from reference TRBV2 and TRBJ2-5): EPEVTQTPSHQVTQMGQEVILRCVPISNHLYFYWYRQILGQKVEFLVSFYNNEISEKSEIFDDQFSVERPDGSNFTLKIRSTKLEDSAMYFCASSDLRRAAETQYFGPGTRLLVL.